Listed here is a single T cell receptor beta chain. Reverse transcription of about 0.5 to 1 ug RNA used random hexamers. From the immunoSEQ multiplex PCR reads, TCRdb called clonotypes with MiXCR, one entry per CDR3 protein. The repertoire holds 150,000 or so distinct CDR3 sequences, with just under 95% as singletons. This sample is part of a study of CD8 T cells in Susac syndrome. The germline V gene encodes CDR1 SGDLS and CDR2 YYNGEE. The CDR3 extends over 15 amino acids. The V gene end was trimmed by 1 base and the J gene end by 7 bases; junction bases not matched to a gene: 7. This TCR was sampled from a human donor in good health. The chain employs TRBV9 and TRBJ2-7; 11 bases match TRBD2. Material for sequencing was CD4+ T cells from PBMCs. The CDR3 sequence is CASSVLGSGGEEQYF. In DNA form, the CDR3 reads TGTGCCAGCAGCGTACTGGGTAGCGGGGGGGAAGAGCAGTACTTC. Combining the CDR3 with reference TRBV9 and TRBJ2-7 gives the whole variable domain DSGVTQTPKHLITATGQRVTLRCSPRSGDLSVYWYQQSLDQGLQFLIQYYNGEERAKGNILERFSAQQFPDLHSELNLSSLELGDSALYFCASSVLGSGGEEQYFGPGTRLTVT.